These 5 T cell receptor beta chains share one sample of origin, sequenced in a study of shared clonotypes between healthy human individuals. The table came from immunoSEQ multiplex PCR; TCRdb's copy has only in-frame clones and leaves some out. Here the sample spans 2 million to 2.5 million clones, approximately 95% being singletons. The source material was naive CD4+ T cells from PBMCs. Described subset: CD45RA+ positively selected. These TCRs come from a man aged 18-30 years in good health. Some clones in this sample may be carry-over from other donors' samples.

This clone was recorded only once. The CDR3 nucleotides are TGTGCCAGCAGCTTAGTGGGTTGGGATCAATCACCCCTCCACTTT. Its protein product is CASSLVGWDQSPLHF. The chain carries TRBV7-2 and TRBJ1-6; D is unclear. Between the trimmed V and J ends, which lost 1 base and 10 bases, there was a span of 14 bases. Germline values: CDR1 SGHTA, CDR2 FQGNSA. The CDR3 has 15 amino acids.

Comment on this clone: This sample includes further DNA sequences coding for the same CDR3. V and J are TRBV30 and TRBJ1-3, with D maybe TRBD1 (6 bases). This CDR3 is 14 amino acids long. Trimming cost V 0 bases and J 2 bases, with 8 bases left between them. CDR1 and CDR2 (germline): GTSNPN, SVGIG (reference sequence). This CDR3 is CAWSVGGPGNTIYF. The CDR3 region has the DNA TGTGCCTGGAGTGTGGGGGGGCCTGGAAACACCATATATTTT.

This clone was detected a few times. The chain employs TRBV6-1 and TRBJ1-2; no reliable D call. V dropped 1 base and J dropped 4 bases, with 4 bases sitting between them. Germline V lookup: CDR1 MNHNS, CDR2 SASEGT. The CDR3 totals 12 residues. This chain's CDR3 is CASSEGTYGYTF. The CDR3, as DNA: TGTGCCAGCAGTGAAGGGACCTATGGCTACACCTTC.

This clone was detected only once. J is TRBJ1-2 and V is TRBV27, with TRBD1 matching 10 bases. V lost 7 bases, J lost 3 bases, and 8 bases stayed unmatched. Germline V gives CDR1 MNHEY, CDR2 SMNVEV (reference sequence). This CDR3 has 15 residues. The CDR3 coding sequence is TGTGCCAGCACTGGAACGGGACAGGGGCACTATGGCTACACCTTC. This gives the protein CASTGTGQGHYGYTF.

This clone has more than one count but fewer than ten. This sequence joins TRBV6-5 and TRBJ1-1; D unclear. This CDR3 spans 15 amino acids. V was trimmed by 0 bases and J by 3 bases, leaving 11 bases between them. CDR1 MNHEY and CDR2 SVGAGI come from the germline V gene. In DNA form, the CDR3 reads TGTGCCAGCAGTTACTCCGGGGTTTGGGACACTGAAGCTTTCTTT. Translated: CASSYSGVWDTEAFF.